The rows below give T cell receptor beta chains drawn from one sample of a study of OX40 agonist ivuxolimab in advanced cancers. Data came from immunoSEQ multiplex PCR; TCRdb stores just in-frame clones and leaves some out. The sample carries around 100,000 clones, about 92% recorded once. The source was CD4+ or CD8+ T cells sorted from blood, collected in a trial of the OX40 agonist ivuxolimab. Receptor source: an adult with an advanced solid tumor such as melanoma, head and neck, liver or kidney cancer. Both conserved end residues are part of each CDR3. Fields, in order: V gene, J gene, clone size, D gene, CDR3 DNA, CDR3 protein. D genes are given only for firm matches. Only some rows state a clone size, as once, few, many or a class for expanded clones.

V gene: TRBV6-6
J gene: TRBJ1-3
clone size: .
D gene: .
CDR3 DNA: TGTGCCAGCAGCCGCCAGGGCTCTGGAAACACCATATATTTT
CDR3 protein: CASSRQGSGNTIYF

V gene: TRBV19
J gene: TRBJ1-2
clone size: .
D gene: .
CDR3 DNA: TGTGCCAGTAGCATAAGACCTACTAACTATGGCTACACCTTC
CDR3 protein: CASSIRPTNYGYTF

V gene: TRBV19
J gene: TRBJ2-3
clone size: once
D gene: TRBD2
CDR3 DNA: TGTGCCAGTAGTACAACTGGACTAGCGGCAGATACGCAGTATTTT
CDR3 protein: CASSTTGLAADTQYF

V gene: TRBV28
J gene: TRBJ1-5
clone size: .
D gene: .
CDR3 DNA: TGTGCCAGCAGTTTATGGGGGGTCAATCAGCCCCAGCATTTT
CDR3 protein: CASSLWGVNQPQHF

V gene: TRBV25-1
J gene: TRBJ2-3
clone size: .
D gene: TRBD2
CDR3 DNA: TGTGCCAGCAGTGATCTTACTAGCGGTAGCACAGATACGCAGTATTTT
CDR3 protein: CASSDLTSGSTDTQYF

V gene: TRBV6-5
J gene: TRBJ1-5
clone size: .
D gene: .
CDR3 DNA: TGTGCCAGCAGCCAGGGTCAGCCCCAGCATTTT
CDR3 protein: CASSQGQPQHF

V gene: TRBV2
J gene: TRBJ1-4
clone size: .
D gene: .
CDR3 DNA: TGTGCCAGTACCAGAACCGGGACAAAAGGAGAAAAACTGTTTTTT
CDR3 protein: CASTRTGTKGEKLFF

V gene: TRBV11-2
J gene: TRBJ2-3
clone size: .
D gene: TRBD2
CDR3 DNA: TGTGCCAGCAGCTTAGCACTAGCGGGAGGGCCATCAGATACGCAGTATTTT
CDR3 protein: CASSLALAGGPSDTQYF

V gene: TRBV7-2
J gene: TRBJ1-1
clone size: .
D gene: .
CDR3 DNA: TGTGCCAGCAGCCCTCGGAGGGGCCCCACTGAAGCTTTCTTT
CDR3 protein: CASSPRRGPTEAFF

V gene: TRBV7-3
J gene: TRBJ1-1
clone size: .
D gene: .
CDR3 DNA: TGTGCCAGCAGCGCCCAAGCGGAGGCTGAAGCTTTCTTT
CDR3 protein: CASSAQAEAEAFF

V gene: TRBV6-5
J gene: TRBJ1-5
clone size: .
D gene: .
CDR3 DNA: TGTGCCACCCAGAGGGGCGCCGATCAGCCCCAGCATTTT
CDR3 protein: CATQRGADQPQHF

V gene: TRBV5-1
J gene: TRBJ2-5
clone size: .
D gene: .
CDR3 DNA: TGCGCCAGCAGCGTCCAGCAAGGGGAGACCCAGTACTTC
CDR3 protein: CASSVQQGETQYF

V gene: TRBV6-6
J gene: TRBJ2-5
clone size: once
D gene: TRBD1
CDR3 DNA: TGTGCCAGCCGGACAGGGATGACGGAGACCCAGTACTTC
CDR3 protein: CASRTGMTETQYF

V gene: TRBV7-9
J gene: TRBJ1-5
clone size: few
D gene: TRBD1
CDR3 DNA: TGTGCCAGCAGCTCCTATGACAGGGGAGATCAGCCCCAGCATTTT
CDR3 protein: CASSSYDRGDQPQHF

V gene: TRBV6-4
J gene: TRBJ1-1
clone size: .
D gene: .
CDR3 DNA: TGTGCCAGCAGTGTTGAGGTGGACACTGAGGCTTTCTTT
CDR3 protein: CASSVEVDTEAFF

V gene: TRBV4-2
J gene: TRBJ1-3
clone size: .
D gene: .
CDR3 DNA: TGTGCCAGCAGCCAAACAGTCAGCTCTGGAAACACCATATATTTT
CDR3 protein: CASSQTVSSGNTIYF

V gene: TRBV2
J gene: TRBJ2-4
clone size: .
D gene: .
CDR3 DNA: TGTGCCAGCAGGGAGGGTCAGGGGACGATCGAGTACTTC
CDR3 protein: CASREGQGTIEYF

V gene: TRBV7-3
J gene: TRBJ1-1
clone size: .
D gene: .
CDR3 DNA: TGTGCCAGCAGCCCGCCGGGTTCAAAAGCTTTCTTT
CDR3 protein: CASSPPGSKAFF

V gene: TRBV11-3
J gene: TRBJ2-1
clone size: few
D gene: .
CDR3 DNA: TGTGCCAGCAGCTTATCTTCCTACAATGAGCAGTTCTTC
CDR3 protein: CASSLSSYNEQFF

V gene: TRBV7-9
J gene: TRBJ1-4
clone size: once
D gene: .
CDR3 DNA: TGTGCCAGCAGTTACGGGCAGGGAAGTGAAAAACTGTTTTTT
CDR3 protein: CASSYGQGSEKLFF

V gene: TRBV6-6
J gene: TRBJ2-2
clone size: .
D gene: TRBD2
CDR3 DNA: TGTGCCATCCTAGCGGGAGTTGTTACCGGGGAGCTGTTTTTT
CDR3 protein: CAILAGVVTGELFF

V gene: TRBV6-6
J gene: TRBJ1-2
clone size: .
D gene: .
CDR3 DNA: TGTGCCAGCAGTTACTCAGAAGGAAGAGGCGGCTACACCTTC
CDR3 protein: CASSYSEGRGGYTF

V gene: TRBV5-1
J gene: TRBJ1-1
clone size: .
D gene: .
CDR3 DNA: TGCGCCAGCAGCTTGCTGGACAGTTACACTGAAGCTTTCTTT
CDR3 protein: CASSLLDSYTEAFF

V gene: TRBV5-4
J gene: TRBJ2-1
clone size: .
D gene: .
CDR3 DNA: TGTGCCAGCAGCCCCTGGGCGGGTCGCCCATGGGAGCAGTTCTTC
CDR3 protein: CASSPWAGRPWEQFF

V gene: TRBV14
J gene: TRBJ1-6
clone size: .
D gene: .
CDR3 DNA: TGTGCCAGCAGCCAAAATTCACCCCTCCACTTT
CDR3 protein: CASSQNSPLHF

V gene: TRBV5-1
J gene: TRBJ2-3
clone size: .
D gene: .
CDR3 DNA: TGCGCCAGCAGCTACCGAGGGGGGTTAGGGGATACGCAGTATTTT
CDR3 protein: CASSYRGGLGDTQYF

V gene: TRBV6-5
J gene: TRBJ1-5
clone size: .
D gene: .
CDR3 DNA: TGTGCCAGCAGTTACTCATACACATCCGATCAGCCCCAGCATTTT
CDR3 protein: CASSYSYTSDQPQHF

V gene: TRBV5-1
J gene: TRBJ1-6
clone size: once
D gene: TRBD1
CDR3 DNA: TGCGCCAGCAGCTCCGACGGCGGACAGGGAAATTCACCCCTCCACTTT
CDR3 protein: CASSSDGGQGNSPLHF

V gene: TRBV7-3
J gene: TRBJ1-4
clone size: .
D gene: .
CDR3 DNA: TGTGCCAGCAGCTCAGGAGGGAGAGGAACTAATGAAAAACTGTTTTTT
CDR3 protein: CASSSGGRGTNEKLFF

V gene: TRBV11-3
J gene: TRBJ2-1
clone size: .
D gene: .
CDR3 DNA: TGTGCCAGCAGTCTGGGGAAGATACCGTCGGTCTTC
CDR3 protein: CASSLGKIPSVF

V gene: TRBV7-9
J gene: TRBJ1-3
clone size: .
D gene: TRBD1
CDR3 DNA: TGTGCCAGCGGGCGGGGACAGCAAACTGGAAACACCATATATTTT
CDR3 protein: CASGRGQQTGNTIYF

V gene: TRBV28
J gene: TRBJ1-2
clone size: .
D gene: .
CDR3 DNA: TGTGCCAGCAGTTTAACCCGCCAGGGGGGCTACACCTTC
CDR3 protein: CASSLTRQGGYTF

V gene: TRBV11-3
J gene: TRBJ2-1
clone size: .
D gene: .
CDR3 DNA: TGTGCCAGCAGCTTAGTCGCAGGGTCGAATGAGCAGTTCTTC
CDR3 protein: CASSLVAGSNEQFF

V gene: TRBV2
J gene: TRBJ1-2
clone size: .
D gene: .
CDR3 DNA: TGTGCCAGCAGTGAGTGGGGGGCCTATGGCTACACCTTC
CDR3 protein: CASSEWGAYGYTF

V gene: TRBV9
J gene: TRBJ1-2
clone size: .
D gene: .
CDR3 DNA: TGTGCCAGCAGCGTCGGACAGAAGCTGGACTATGGCTACACCTTC
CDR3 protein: CASSVGQKLDYGYTF

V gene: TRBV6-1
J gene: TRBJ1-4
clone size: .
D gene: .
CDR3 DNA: TGTGCCAGCAGTGGCGGGACACGTAATGAAAAACTGTTTTTT
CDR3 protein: CASSGGTRNEKLFF

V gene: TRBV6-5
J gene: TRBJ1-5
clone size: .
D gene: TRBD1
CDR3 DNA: TGTGCCAGCAGTTACTCCAGGGGGGATCAGCCCCAGCATTTT
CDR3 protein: CASSYSRGDQPQHF